The sequence of this T cell receptor beta chain was determined in a study of shared clonotypes between healthy human individuals. Sequencing used immunoSEQ multiplex PCR; TCRdb keeps in-frame clones, though not all of them. The sample includes some 1,100,000 clones, around three quarters of them seen just once. Details on this clone: Its antigen remains unknown. Other DNA sequences of this sample code for an identical CDR3.

Regarding the study as a whole: Non-shared clonotypes were found to have lower generation probabilities than the clonotypes that were shared by all four of the sorted-subset donors.

The sequencing sample was made of memory CD4+ T cells from PBMCs. Subset of the sample: CD45RA-negative fraction. The sequence came from a man aged 18 to 30 in good health. Some clones in this sample may be carry-over from other donors' samples.

CDR3 protein: CASSSQPSNTEAFF. The CDR3 coding sequence is TGTGCCAGTAGTTCACAGCCCTCGAACACTGAAGCTTTCTTT. The chain recombines TRBV19 with TRBJ1-1; D remains unclear. The V end lost 5 bases, the J end lost 1 base, and 11 bases lay between the germline ends. CDR3 length equals 14 residues. Germline loops: CDR1 LNHDA, CDR2 SQIVND (reference sequence).